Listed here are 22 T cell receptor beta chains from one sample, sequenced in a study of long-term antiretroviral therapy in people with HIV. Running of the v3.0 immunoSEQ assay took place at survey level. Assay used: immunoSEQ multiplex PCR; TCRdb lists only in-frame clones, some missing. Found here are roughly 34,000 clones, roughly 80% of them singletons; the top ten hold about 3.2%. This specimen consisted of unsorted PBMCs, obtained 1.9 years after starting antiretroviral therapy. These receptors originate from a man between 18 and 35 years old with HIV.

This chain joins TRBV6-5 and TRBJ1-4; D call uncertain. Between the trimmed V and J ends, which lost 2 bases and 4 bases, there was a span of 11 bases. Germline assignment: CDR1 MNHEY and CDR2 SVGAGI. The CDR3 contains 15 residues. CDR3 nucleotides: TGTGCCAGCAGTTACGAGGGCAGTCTTAATGAAAAACTGTTTTTT. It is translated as CASSYEGSLNEKLFF.

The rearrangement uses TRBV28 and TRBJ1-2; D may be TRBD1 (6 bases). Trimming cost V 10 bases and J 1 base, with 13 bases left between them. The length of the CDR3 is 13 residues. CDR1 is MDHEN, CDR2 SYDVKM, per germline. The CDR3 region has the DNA TGTGCCACAGTACAGGGATTTAACTATGGCTACACCTTC. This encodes CATVQGFNYGYTF.

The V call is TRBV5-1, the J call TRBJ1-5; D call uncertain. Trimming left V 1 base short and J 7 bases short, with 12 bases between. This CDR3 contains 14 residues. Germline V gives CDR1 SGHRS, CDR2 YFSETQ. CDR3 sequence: CASSLSGIEQPQHF. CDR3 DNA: TGCGCCAGCAGCTTGTCCGGGATTGAGCAGCCCCAGCATTTT.

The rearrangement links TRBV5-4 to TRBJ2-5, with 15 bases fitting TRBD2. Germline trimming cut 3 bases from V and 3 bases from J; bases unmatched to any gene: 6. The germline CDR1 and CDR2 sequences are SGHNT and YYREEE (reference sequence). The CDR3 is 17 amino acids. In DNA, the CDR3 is TGTGCCAGCAGCTCAGGACTAGCGGGGGGGCTGAAAGAGACCCAGTACTTC. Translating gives CASSSGLAGGLKETQYF.

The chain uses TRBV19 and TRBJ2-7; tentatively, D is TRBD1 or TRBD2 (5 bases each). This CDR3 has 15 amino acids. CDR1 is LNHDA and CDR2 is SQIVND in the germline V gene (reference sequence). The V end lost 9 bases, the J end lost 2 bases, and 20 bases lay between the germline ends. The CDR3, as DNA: TGTGCCAGGCCCCAGGGAGCGGAGTCAACCTACGAGCAGTACGTC. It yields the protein CARPQGAESTYEQYV.

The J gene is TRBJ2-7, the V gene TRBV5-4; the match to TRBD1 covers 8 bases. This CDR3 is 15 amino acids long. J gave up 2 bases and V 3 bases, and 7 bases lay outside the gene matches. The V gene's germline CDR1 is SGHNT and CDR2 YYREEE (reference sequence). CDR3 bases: TGTGCCAGCAGCTCCTACCTACAGGGGGCCTACGAGCAGTACTTC. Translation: CASSSYLQGAYEQYF. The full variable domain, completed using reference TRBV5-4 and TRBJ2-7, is ETGVTQSPTHLIKTRGQQVTLRCSSQSGHNTVSWYQQALGQGPQFIFQYYREEENGRGNFPPRFSGLQFPNYSSELNVNALELDDSALYLCASSSYLQGAYEQYFGPGTRLTVT.

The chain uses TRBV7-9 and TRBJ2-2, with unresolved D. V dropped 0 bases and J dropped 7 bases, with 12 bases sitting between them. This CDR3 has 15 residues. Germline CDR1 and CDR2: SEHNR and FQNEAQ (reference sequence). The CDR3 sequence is CASSLAGLDGGELFF. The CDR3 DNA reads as TGTGCCAGCAGCTTAGCAGGGTTAGACGGCGGGGAGCTGTTTTTT.

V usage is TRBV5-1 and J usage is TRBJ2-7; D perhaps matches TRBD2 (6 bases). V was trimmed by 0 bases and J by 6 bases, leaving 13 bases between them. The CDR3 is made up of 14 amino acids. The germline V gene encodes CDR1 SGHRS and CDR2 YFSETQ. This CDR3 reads CASSLVGAEGEQYF. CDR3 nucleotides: TGCGCCAGCAGCTTGGTTGGGGCGGAGGGCGAGCAGTACTTC.

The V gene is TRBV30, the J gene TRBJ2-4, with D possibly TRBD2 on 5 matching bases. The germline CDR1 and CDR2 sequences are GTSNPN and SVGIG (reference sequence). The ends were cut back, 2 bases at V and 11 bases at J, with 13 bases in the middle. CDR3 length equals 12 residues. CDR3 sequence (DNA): TGTGCCTGGAGTTCTTGGGAGTCAGTTCAGTACTTC. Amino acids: CAWSSWESVQYF. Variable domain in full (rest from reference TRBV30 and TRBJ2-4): SQTIHQWPATLVQPVGSPLSLECTVEGTSNPNLYWYRQAAGRGLQLLFYSVGIGQISSEVPQNLSASRPQDRQFILSSKKLLLSDSGFYLCAWSSWESVQYFGAGTRLSVL.

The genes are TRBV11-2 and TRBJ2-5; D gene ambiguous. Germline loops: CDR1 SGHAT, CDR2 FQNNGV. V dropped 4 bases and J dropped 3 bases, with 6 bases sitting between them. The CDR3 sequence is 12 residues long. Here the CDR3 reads CASSSEEETQYF. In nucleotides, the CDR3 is TGTGCCAGCAGCTCTGAAGAAGAGACCCAGTACTTC.

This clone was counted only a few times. CDR3 sequence (DNA): TGTGCCAGCAGCCCCTCTGTCGCCTACGAGCAGTACTTC. The encoded protein is CASSPSVAYEQYF. The chain uses TRBV7-6 and TRBJ2-7, with D uncertain. Trimming stripped 5 bases from V and 2 bases from J, with 10 bases between. Germline loops: CDR1 SGHVS, CDR2 FNYEAQ. The CDR3 has 13 amino acids.

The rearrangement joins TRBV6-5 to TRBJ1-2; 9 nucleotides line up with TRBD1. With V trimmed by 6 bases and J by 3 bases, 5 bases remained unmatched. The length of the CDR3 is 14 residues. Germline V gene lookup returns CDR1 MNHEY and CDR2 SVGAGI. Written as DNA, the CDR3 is TGTGCCAGCAGCCACAGGGGGCAGGACTATGGCTACACCTTC. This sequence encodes CASSHRGQDYGYTF.

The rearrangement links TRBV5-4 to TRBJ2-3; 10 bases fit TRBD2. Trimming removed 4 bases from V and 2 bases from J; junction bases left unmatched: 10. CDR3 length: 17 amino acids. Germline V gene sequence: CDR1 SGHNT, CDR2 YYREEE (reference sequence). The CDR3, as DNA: TGTGCCAGCAGCCCACCGGAGCGGGGGGGCCCCACAGATACGCAGTATTTT. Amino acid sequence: CASSPPERGGPTDTQYF. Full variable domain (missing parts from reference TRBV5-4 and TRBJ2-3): ETGVTQSPTHLIKTRGQQVTLRCSSQSGHNTVSWYQQALGQGPQFIFQYYREEENGRGNFPPRFSGLQFPNYSSELNVNALELDDSALYLCASSPPERGGPTDTQYFGPGTRLTVL.

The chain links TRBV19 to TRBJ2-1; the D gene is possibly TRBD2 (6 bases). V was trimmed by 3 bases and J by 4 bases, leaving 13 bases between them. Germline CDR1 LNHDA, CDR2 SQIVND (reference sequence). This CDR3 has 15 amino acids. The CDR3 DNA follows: TGTGCCAGTAGTATCGGAGGGGAAGGATACAATGAGCAGTTCTTC. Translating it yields CASSIGGEGYNEQFF.

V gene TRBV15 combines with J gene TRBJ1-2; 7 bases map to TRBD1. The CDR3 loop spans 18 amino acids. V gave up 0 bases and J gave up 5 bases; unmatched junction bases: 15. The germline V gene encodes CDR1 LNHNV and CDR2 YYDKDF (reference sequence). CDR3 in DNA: TGTGCCACCAGCAGAGATCCCGGGAGACAGGGAGGCCGATATGGCTACACCTTC. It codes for CATSRDPGRQGGRYGYTF.

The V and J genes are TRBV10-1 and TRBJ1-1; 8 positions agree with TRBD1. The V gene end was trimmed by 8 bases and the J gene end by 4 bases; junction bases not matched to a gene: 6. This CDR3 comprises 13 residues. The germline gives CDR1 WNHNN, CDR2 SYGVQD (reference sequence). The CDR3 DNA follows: TGCGCCAGCTCAGGACAGGGAGGCACTGAAGCTTTCTTT. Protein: CASSGQGGTEAFF.

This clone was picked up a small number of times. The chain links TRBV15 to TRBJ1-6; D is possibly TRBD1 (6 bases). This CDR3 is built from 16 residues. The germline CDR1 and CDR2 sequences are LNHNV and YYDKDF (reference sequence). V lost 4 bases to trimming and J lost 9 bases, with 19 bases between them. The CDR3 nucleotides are TGTGCCACCAGCAAACTACAGGGAGCACGATTTTCACCCCTCCACTTT. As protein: CATSKLQGARFSPLHF.

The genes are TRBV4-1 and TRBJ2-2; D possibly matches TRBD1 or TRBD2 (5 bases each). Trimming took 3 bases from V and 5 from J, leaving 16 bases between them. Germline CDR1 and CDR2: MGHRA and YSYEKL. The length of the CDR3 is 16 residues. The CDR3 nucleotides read TGCGCCAGCAGCCACGCCGGGACCGCCGGAACCGGGGAGCTGTTTTTT. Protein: CASSHAGTAGTGELFF.

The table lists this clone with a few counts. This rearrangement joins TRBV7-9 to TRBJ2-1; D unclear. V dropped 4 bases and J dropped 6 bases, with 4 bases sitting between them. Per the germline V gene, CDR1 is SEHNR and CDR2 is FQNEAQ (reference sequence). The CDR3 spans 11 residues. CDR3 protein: CASSWANEQFF. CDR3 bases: TGTGCCAGCAGCTGGGCCAATGAGCAGTTCTTC.

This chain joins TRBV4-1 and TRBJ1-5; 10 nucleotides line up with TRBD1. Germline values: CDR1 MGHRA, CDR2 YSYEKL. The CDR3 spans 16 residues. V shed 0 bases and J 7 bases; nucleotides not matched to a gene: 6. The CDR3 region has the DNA TGCGCCAGCAGCCAAGAAGGACAGGGGGTAGGGCAGCCCCAGCATTTT. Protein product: CASSQEGQGVGQPQHF.

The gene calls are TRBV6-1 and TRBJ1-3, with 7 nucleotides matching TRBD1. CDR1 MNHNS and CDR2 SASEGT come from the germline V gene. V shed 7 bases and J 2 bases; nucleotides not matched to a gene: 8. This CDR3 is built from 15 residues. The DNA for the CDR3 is TGTGCCAGCATGCTTACAGGGGAGGCTGGAAACACCATATATTTT. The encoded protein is CASMLTGEAGNTIYF.

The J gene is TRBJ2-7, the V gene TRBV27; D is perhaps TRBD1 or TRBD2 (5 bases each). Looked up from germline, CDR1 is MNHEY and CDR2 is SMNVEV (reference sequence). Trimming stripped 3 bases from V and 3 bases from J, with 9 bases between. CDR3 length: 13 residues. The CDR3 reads CASSFGGGYEQYF. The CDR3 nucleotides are TGTGCCAGCAGTTTTGGGGGTGGCTACGAGCAGTACTTC.